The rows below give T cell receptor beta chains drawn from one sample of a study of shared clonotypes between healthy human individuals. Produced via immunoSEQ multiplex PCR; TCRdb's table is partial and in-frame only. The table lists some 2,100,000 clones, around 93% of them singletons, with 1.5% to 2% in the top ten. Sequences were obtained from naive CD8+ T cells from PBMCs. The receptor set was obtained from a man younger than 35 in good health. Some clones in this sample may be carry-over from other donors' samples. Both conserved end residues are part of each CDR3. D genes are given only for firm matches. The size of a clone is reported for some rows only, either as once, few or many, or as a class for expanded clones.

TGTGCCAGCAGCTTAGAGGCTAGCGGGAGGTCATACGAGCAGTACTTC | CASSLEASGRSYEQYF | TRBJ2-7 | once | TRBD2 | TRBV11-2
TGTGCCACGCGGGAGGGGACGAACACCGGGGAGCTGTTTTTT | CATREGTNTGELFF | TRBJ2-2 | NA | TRBD2 | TRBV15
TGTGCCAGCAGCTGGGGGGGGAGCTCCTACGAGCAGTACTTC | CASSWGGSSYEQYF | TRBJ2-7 | NA | TRBD2 | TRBV11-2
TGCGCCAGCAGTGCTAGCGGGACCTACGAGCAGTACTTC | CASSASGTYEQYF | TRBJ2-7 | NA | TRBD2 | TRBV4-1
TGCGCCAGCAGCTTGGAGATAGCTAGCGGAGGGACGGATACGCAGTATTTT | CASSLEIASGGTDTQYF | TRBJ2-3 | NA | TRBD2 | TRBV5-1
TGCAGCGTTGGACAGACAGGGGGTCCCTACAATGAGCAGTTCTTC | CSVGQTGGPYNEQFF | TRBJ2-1 | NA | TRBD1 | TRBV29-1
TGCAGCGCCAGGACCCCAAGCTCCTACGAGCAGTACTTC | CSARTPSSYEQYF | TRBJ2-7 | once | NA | TRBV29-1
TGTGCCAGCAGTATCAGGGTGATGGCTGAAGCTTTCTTT | CASSIRVMAEAFF | TRBJ1-1 | NA | NA | TRBV27
TGTGCCAGCAGTTTACCCCGGGGTAGCGGGAGGGCATACGAGCAGTACTTC | CASSLPRGSGRAYEQYF | TRBJ2-7 | NA | TRBD2 | TRBV28
TGTGCCAGCAGCCAAGATCTAAGGGCCTACGAGCAGTACTTC | CASSQDLRAYEQYF | TRBJ2-7 | once | NA | TRBV4-2
TGTGCCAGCACCCCGGTAGAGTCGGGGGGCTCCCAGTACTTC | CASTPVESGGSQYF | TRBJ2-5 | NA | NA | TRBV6-5
TGTGCCAGCAGCGTAGCGGGGCTAGCCGAGATCTACAATGAGCAGTTCTTC | CASSVAGLAEIYNEQFF | TRBJ2-1 | once | NA | TRBV9
TGTGCCAGCCGACAGGGGAGGACTGAAGCTTTCTTT | CASRQGRTEAFF | TRBJ1-1 | NA | TRBD1 | TRBV11-2
TGTGCCAGTAGCGGACAGGGGGGTGAATTTGAAAAACTGTTTTTT | CASSGQGGEFEKLFF | TRBJ1-4 | NA | TRBD1 | TRBV19
TGCGCCAGCAGCGACGGACAGGGAAACGGAAACACCATATATTTT | CASSDGQGNGNTIYF | TRBJ1-3 | NA | TRBD1 | TRBV5-1
TGTGCCAGCAGCTCCGGACAGGGGAGGCACGAGCAGTACTTC | CASSSGQGRHEQYF | TRBJ2-7 | NA | TRBD1 | TRBV9
TGCGCCAGCAGCCAAGGGGGTCGCAGGGCGGATAGCAATCAGCCCCAGCATTTT | CASSQGGRRADSNQPQHF | TRBJ1-5 | NA | NA | TRBV4-1
TGTGCCAGCAGTGCCCGACAGGGGGCGGGAAGCAATCAGCCCCAGCATTTT | CASSARQGAGSNQPQHF | TRBJ1-5 | once | TRBD1 | TRBV27
TGTGCCAGCAGTTTACTCGGGACTAGCGGTTACAATGAGCAGTTCTTC | CASSLLGTSGYNEQFF | TRBJ2-1 | NA | TRBD2 | TRBV27
TGCGCCAGCAGCCAAGATCAGTTTTTGACGGGGAATAGCAATCAGCCCCAGCATTTT | CASSQDQFLTGNSNQPQHF | TRBJ1-5 | NA | NA | TRBV4-1
TGTGCCAGCAGCCCAACGACGATGGCCTACGAGCAGTACTTC | CASSPTTMAYEQYF | TRBJ2-7 | NA | NA | TRBV5-4
TGTGCCAGCAGTGAAAGACTAGCGGTCACAGATACGCAGTATTTT | CASSERLAVTDTQYF | TRBJ2-3 | NA | TRBD2 | TRBV2
TGTGCCAGCTTAGCGGGAGCAGAGCAGTTCTTC | CASLAGAEQFF | TRBJ2-1 | NA | TRBD2 | TRBV6-1
TGTGCCACCAGCAGAGGGGCGGGGTCCACCGGGGAGCTGTTTTTT | CATSRGAGSTGELFF | TRBJ2-2 | NA | NA | TRBV15
TGTGCCAGCAGCTTAGATCGGGACAGGGGGGCTTTCTTT | CASSLDRDRGAFF | TRBJ1-1 | NA | TRBD1 | TRBV7-9
TGTGCCAGCAGCGTGAGAACTAGCGGGAGGTGGGGCACAGATACGCAGTATTTT | CASSVRTSGRWGTDTQYF | TRBJ2-3 | NA | TRBD2 | TRBV9
TGCGCCAGCAGCTTGGGCCCAGGGGACTCGGGGGATACGCAGTATTTT | CASSLGPGDSGDTQYF | TRBJ2-3 | NA | NA | TRBV5-1
TGTGCCACCAGCGACCGGGACAGGGGATGGGAGCAGTACTTC | CATSDRDRGWEQYF | TRBJ2-7 | NA | TRBD1 | TRBV15
TGTGCCAGCAGTGGGGTGGGGCCGGGTCAGCCCCAGCATTTT | CASSGVGPGQPQHF | TRBJ1-5 | NA | NA | TRBV6-1
TGTGCCAGCAGTTCCCACAGGGGGCGCTTCAATGAGCAGTTCTTC | CASSSHRGRFNEQFF | TRBJ2-1 | NA | TRBD1 | TRBV27
TGTGCCAGCAGTTTGCGGGAGCAGTTCTTC | CASSLREQFF | TRBJ2-1 | once | NA | TRBV28
TGTGCCAGCAGTACCCCGGACCCCCAAGGGGAGCTGTTTTTT | CASSTPDPQGELFF | TRBJ2-2 | NA | NA | TRBV6-6
TGTGCCAGCAGCACGCAGGGACTAGCGGGAGGCAATGAGCAGTTCTTC | CASSTQGLAGGNEQFF | TRBJ2-1 | NA | TRBD2 | TRBV4-2
TGTGCCAGCAGGGCCGGGGACAAGGGATACGAAGCGGGTGAAAAACTGTTTTTT | CASRAGDKGYEAGEKLFF | TRBJ1-4 | NA | NA | TRBV2
TGTGCCGTAAGACAGGGGGCTATCTACGAGCAGTACTTC | CAVRQGAIYEQYF | TRBJ2-7 | NA | TRBD1 | TRBV2
TGTGCCAGCAGCGGAGAGGGGGGCCCTAATGAAAAACTGTTTTTT | CASSGEGGPNEKLFF | TRBJ1-4 | NA | NA | TRBV27
TGTGCCAGCAGCTTGGGGCAGGGGGTTACTGATAGCAATCAGCCCCAGCATTTT | CASSLGQGVTDSNQPQHF | TRBJ1-5 | NA | TRBD1 | TRBV7-6
TGTGCCAGCAGCAGAGGACAGGGGGCAAATGAGCAGTTCTTC | CASSRGQGANEQFF | TRBJ2-1 | NA | TRBD1 | TRBV9
TGTGCCAGCAGCTCCAAAAGAACAGCCGCCCACTCTGGGGCCAACGTCCTGACTTTC | CASSSKRTAAHSGANVLTF | TRBJ2-6 | NA | NA | TRBV9
TGTGCCAGCAGCCAAGACCCCAGGGGACATATAAACACCGGGGAGCTGTTTTTT | CASSQDPRGHINTGELFF | TRBJ2-2 | NA | NA | TRBV4-2
TGTGCCAGCAGTTTAGTCACAGGGGGCCAAGAGACCCAGTACTTC | CASSLVTGGQETQYF | TRBJ2-5 | NA | TRBD1 | TRBV28
TGCGCCAGCAGTGAAGGCCAGGGGCTCAACACTGAAGCTTTCTTT | CASSEGQGLNTEAFF | TRBJ1-1 | NA | NA | TRBV10-2